Given below is one TCR beta chain in context. These data come from a study of shared clonotypes between healthy human individuals. TCRdb keeps only in-frame clones here, not all; method: immunoSEQ multiplex PCR. The data show approximately 2,200,000 clones, under 95% seen once. Naive CD8 cells lacked CD45RO, underwent positive selection for CCR7 and left out terminally differentiated effector memory CD45RA+ cells. Sample: naive CD8+ T cells from PBMCs. The clonotype was recovered from a man aged 18 to 30 in good health. Some clones in this sample may be carry-over from other donors' samples.

CDR3 in amino acids: CASIRVVRTGELFF. As DNA, the CDR3 is TGTGCCAGCATCCGAGTAGTCCGGACCGGGGAGCTGTTTTTT. V gene TRBV7-4 combines with J gene TRBJ2-2; D call uncertain. Trimming cost V 7 bases and J 5 bases, with 14 bases left between them. Germline V CDR1 and CDR2: SGHVT, SQSDAQ. The CDR3 totals 14 residues.